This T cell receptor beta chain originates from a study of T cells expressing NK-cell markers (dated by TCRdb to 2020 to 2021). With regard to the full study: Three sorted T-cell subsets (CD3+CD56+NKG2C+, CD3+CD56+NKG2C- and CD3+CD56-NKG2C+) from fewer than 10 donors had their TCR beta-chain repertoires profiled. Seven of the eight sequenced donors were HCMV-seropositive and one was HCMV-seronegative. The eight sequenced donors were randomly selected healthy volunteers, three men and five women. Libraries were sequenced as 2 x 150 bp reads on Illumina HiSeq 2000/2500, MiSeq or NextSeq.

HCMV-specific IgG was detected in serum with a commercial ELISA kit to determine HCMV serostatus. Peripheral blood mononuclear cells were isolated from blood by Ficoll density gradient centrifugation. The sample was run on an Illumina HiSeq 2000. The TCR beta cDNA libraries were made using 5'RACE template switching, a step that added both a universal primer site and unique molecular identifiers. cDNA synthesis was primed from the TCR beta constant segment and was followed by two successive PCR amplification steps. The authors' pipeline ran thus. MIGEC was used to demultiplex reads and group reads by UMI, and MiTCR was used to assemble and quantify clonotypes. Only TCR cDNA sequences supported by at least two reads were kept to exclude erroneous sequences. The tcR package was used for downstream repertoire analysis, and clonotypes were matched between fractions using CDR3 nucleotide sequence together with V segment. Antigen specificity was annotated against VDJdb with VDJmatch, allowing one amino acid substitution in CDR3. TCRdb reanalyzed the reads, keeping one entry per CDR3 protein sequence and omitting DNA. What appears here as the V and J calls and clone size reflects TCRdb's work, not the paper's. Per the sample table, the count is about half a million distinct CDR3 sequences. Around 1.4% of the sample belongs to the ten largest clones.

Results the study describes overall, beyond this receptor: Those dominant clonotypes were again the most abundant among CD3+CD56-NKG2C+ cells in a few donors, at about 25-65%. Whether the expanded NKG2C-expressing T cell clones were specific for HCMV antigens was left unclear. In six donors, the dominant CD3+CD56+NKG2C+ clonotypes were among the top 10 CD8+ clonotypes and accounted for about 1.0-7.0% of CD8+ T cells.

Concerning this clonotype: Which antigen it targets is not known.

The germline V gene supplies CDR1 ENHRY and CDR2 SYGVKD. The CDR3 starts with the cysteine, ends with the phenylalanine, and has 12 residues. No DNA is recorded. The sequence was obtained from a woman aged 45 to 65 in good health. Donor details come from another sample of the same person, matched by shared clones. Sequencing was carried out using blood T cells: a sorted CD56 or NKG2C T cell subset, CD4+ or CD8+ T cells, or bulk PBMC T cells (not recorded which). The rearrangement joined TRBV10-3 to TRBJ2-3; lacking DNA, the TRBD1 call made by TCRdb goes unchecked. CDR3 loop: CAIMGGTDTQYF.